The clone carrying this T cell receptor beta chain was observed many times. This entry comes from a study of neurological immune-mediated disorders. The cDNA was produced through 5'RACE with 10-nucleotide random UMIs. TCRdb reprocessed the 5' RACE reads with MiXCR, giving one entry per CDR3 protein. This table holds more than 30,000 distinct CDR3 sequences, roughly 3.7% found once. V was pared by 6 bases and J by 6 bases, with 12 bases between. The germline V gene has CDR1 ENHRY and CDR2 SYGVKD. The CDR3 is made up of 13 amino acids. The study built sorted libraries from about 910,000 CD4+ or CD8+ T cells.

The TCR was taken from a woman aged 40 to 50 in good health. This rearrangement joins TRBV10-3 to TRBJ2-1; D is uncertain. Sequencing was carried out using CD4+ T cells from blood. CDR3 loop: CAIRASESNEQFF. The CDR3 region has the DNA TGTGCCATCAGGGCATCGGAAAGCAATGAGCAGTTCTTC.